This paragraph covers one T cell receptor beta chain sequence. The source of the sample is a study of blood T cell repertoires in COVID-19. Across the whole study: T cells, B-cell-depleted T cells, or PBMCs supplied cDNA or gDNA.

Germline-derived CDR1 and CDR2 are SGHRS and YFSETQ. This CDR3 spans 17 amino acids. V shed 3 bases and J shed 1 base, with 20 bases lying between them. TCRdb's table, derived via immunoSEQ multiplex PCR, lists solely in-frame clones and lacks some. In the table there are about 140,000 clones, 84% of which are singletons. The receptor's source is a human donor in a cohort sampled during active COVID-19. The chain recombines TRBV5-1 with TRBJ2-7; tentative D call: TRBD2 (5 bases). What was sequenced was peripheral blood. The CDR3 sequence is CASSWDFREGRSYEQYF. CDR3 coding DNA: TGCGCCAGCAGCTGGGATTTTCGGGAAGGAAGATCCTACGAGCAGTACTTC. The complete variable domain, with remaining parts taken from reference TRBV5-1 and TRBJ2-7, reads KAGVTQTPRYLIKTRGQQVTLSCSPISGHRSVSWYQQTPGQGLQFLFEYFSETQRNKGNFPGRFSGRQFSNSRSEMNVSTLELGDSALYLCASSWDFREGRSYEQYFGPGTRLTVT.